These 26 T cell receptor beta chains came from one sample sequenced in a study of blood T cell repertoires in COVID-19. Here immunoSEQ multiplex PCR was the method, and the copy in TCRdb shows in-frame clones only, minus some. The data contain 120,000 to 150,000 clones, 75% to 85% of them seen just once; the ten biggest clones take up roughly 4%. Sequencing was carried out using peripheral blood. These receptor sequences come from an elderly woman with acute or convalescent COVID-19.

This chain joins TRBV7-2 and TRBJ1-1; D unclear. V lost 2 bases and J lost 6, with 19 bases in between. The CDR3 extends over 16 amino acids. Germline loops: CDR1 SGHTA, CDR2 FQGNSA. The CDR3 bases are TGTGCCAGCAGCTTACGTCAGGTGGGGTTCGGGGCTGAAGCTTTCTTT. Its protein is CASSLRQVGFGAEAFF. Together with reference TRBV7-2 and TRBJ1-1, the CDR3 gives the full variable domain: GAGVSQSPSNKVTEKGKDVELRCDPISGHTALYWYRQSLGQGLEFLIYFQGNSAPDKSGLPSDRFSAERTGGSVSTLTIQRTQQEDSAVYLCASSLRQVGFGAEAFFGQGTRLTVV.

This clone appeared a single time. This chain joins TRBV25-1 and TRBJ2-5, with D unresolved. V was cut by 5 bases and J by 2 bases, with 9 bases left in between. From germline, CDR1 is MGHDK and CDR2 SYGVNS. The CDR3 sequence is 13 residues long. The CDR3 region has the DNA TGTGCCAGCAGTCTAGAAGATCAAGAGACCCAGTACTTC. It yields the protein CASSLEDQETQYF.

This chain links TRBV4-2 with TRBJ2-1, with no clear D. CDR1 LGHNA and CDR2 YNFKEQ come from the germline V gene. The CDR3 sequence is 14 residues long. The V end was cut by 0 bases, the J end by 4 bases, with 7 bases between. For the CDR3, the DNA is TGTGCCAGCAGCCAAGAAATGGCATACAATGAGCAGTTCTTC. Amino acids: CASSQEMAYNEQFF.

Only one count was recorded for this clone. CDR3 DNA: TGTGCCAGCAGCTTCCTACGCACAGATACGCAGTATTTT. As protein: CASSFLRTDTQYF. The genes are TRBV7-2 and TRBJ2-3, with D unclear. This CDR3 spans 13 amino acids. V dropped 3 bases and J dropped 1 base, with 5 bases sitting between them. CDR1 is SGHTA and CDR2 is FQGNSA in the germline V gene.

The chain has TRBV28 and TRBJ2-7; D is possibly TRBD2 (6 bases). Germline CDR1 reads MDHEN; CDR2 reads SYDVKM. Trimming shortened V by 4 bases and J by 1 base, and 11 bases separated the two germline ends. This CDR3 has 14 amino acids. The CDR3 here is CASSYRDWSYEQYF. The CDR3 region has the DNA TGTGCCAGCAGTTACCGGGACTGGTCCTACGAGCAGTACTTC.

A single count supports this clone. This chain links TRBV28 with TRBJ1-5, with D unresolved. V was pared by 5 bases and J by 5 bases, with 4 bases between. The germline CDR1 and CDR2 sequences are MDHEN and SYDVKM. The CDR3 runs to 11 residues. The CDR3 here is CASSLHQPQHF. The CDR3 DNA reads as TGTGCCAGCAGTCTCCATCAGCCCCAGCATTTT.

CDR3 residues: CASSEVEGYGYTF. Here the CDR3 DNA reads TGTGCCAGCAGTGAGGTCGAGGGCTATGGCTACACCTTC. This chain links TRBV2 with TRBJ1-2; no firm D call. Trimming took off 3 bases at V and 4 bases at J, with 9 bases between the two ends. The CDR3 runs to 13 residues. Germline values: CDR1 SNHLY, CDR2 FYNNEI.

The CDR3 here is CASSLLGGVYNEQFF. DNA of the CDR3: TGTGCCAGCAGTTTACTAGGTGGGGTGTACAATGAGCAGTTCTTC. The chain combines TRBV6-5 with TRBJ2-1; tentatively, D is TRBD2 (5 bases). Germline lookup yields CDR1 MNHEY and CDR2 SVGAGI. Between the trimmed V and J ends, which lost 4 bases and 4 bases, there was a span of 14 bases. This CDR3 has 15 residues.

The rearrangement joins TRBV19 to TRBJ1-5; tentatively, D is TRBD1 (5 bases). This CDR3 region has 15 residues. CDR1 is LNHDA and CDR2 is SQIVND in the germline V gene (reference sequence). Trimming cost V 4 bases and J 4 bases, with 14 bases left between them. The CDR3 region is CASSTGGGLNQPQHF. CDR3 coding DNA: TGTGCCAGTAGTACGGGGGGGGGACTGAATCAGCCCCAGCATTTT.

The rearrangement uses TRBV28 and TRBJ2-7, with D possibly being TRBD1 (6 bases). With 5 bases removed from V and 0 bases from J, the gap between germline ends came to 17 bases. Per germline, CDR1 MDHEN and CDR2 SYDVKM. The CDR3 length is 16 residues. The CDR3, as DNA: TGTGCCAGCAGTATCCTCTGGACAGAGAGCTCCTACGAGCAGTACTTC. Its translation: CASSILWTESSYEQYF. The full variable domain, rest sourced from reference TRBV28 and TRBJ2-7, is DVKVTQSSRYLVKRTGEKVFLECVQDMDHENMFWYRQDPGLGLRLIYFSYDVKMKEKGDIPEGYSVSREKKERFSLILESASTNQTSMYLCASSILWTESSYEQYFGPGTRLTVT.

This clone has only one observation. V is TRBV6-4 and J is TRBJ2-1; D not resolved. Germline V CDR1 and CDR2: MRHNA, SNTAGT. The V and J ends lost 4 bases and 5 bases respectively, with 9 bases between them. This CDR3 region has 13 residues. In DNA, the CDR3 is TGTGCCAGCAGTGCAGGCACAGACAATGAGCAGTTCTTC. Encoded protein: CASSAGTDNEQFF.

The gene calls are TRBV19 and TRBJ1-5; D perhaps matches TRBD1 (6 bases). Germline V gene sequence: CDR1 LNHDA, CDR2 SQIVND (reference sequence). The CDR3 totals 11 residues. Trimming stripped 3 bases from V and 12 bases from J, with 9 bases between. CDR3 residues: CASSMGHLQHF. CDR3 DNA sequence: TGTGCCAGTAGTATGGGACATCTCCAGCATTTT.

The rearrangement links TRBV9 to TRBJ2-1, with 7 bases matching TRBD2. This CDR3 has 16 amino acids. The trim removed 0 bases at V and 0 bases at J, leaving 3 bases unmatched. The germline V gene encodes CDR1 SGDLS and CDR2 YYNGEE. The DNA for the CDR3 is TGTGCCAGCAGCGTAGTTGGGGGGGTCTCCTACAATGAGCAGTTCTTC. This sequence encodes CASSVVGGVSYNEQFF.

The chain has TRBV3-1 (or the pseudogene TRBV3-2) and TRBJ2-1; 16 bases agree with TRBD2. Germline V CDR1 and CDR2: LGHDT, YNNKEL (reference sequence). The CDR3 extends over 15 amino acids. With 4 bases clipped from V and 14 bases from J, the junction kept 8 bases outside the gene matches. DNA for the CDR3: TGTGCCAGCAGCCCCATGGTAGGGACTAGCGGGAGGGAGTTCTTC. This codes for CASSPMVGTSGREFF.

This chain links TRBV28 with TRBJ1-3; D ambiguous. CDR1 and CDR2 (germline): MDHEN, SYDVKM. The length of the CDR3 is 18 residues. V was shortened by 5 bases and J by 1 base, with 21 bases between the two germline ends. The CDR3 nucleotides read TGTGCCAGCAGTCCCTCAGGAGGTCCGGCGAGATCTGGAAACACCATATATTTT. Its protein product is CASSPSGGPARSGNTIYF. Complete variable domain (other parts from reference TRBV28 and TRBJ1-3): DVKVTQSSRYLVKRTGEKVFLECVQDMDHENMFWYRQDPGLGLRLIYFSYDVKMKEKGDIPEGYSVSREKKERFSLILESASTNQTSMYLCASSPSGGPARSGNTIYFGEGSWLTVV.

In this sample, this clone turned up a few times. CDR3 bases: TGTGCCAGCTCACCACCGGAGGAGGAGCACAATCAGCCCCAGCATTTT. As protein: CASSPPEEEHNQPQHF. The gene calls are TRBV18 and TRBJ1-5; D ambiguous. Germline lookup yields CDR1 KGHSH and CDR2 LQKENI. V was cut by 0 bases and J by 3 bases, with 12 bases left in between. The CDR3 is 16 residues long.

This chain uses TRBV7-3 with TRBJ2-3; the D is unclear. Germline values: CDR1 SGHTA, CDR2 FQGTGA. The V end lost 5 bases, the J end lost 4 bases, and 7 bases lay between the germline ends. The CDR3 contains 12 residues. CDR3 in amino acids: CASSLSADTQYF. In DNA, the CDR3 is TGTGCCAGCAGCCTGTCAGCAGATACGCAGTATTTT.

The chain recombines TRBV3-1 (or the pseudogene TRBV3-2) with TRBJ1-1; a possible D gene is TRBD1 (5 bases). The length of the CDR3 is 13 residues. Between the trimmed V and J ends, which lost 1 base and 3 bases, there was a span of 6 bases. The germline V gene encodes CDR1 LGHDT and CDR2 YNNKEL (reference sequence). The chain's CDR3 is CASSQVRDTEAFF. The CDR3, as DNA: TGTGCCAGCAGCCAAGTCAGGGACACTGAAGCTTTCTTT.

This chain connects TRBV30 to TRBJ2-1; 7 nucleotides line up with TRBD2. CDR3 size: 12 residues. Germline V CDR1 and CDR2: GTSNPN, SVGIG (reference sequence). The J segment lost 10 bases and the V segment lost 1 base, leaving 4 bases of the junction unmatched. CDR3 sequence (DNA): TGTGCCTGGAGTGCGACTAGCTACGAGCAGTTCTTC. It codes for CAWSATSYEQFF.

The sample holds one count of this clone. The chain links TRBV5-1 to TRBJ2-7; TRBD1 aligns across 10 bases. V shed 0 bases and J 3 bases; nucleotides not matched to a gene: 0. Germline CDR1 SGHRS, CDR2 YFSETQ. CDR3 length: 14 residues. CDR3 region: CASSLGDRGYEQYF. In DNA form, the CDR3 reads TGCGCCAGCAGCTTGGGGGACAGGGGCTACGAGCAGTACTTC.

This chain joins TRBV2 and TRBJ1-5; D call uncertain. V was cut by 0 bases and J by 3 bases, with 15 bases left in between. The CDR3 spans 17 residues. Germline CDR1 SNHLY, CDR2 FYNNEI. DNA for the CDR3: TGTGCCAGCAGTGAAGCGAAGCCTCCGAGAGACAATCAGCCCCAGCATTTT. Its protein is CASSEAKPPRDNQPQHF.

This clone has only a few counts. This chain's CDR3 is CASSSTGGSEEQFF. The CDR3 DNA reads TGTGCCAGCAGTTCGACGGGGGGGAGTGAGGAGCAGTTCTTC. This chain connects TRBV11-3 to TRBJ2-1, with TRBD2 identical over 8 bases. Germline V lookup: CDR1 SGHNT, CDR2 YENEEA. The junction had 11 bases not matched to a gene; V was cut back by 6 bases and J by 10 bases. The CDR3 contains 14 residues.

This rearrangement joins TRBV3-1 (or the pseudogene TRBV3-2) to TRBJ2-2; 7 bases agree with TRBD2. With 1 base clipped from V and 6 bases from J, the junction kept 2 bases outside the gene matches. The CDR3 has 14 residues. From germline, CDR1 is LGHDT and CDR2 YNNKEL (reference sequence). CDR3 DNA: TGTGCCAGCAGCCAAGCGGCGGGAGCCGGGGAGCTGTTTTTT. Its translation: CASSQAAGAGELFF.

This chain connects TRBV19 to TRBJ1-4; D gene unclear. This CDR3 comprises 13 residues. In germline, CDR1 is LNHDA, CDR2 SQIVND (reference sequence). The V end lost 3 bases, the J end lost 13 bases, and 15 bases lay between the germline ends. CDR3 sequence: CASSIPQSGRLFF. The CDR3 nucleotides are TGTGCCAGTAGTATCCCTCAATCGGGAAGACTGTTTTTT.

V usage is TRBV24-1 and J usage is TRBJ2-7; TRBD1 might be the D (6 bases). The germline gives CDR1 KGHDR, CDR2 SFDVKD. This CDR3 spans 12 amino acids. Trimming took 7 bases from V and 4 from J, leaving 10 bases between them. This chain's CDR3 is CATRDSGYEQYF. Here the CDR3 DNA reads TGTGCCACCAGGGACAGTGGATACGAGCAGTACTTC.

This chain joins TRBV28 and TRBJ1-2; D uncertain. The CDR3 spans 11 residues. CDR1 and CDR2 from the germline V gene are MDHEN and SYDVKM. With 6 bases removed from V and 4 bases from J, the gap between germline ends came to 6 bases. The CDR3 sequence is CASSHPYGYTF. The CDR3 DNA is TGTGCCAGCAGCCATCCCTATGGCTACACCTTC.